This is a list of T cell receptor beta chains from one sample in a study of blood T cell repertoires in COVID-19. Generated by immunoSEQ multiplex PCR, the TCRdb table keeps only in-frame clones and is missing some. This sample has 250,000 to 350,000 clones; approximately 85% occur once, and the top ten carry about 4.3%. The specimen sequenced was PBMCs or T cells enriched from blood (not recorded which). The source of these receptors is a woman in her 30s who had recovered from COVID-19. Both conserved end residues are part of each CDR3. D genes are given only for firm matches. Only part of the rows carry a size: once, few, many, or a class if the clone is expanded.

clone size | J gene | D gene | V gene | CDR3 DNA | CDR3 protein
NA | TRBJ1-1 | TRBD1 | TRBV6-1 | TGTGCCAGCAGTGGAGGGAGGCTACGGGACAGGACGAACACTGAAGCTTTCTTT | CASSGGRLRDRTNTEAFF
NA | TRBJ1-2 | NA | TRBV14 | TGTGCCAGCAGCCAACAGGGGAAATACTATGGCTACACCTTC | CASSQQGKYYGYTF
once | TRBJ1-2 | TRBD1 | TRBV14 | TGTGCCAGCAGCCCCGGGACAGAATTCTATGGCTACACCTTC | CASSPGTEFYGYTF
NA | TRBJ1-4 | NA | TRBV3-1/TRBV3-2 | TGTGCCAGCAGCCAAAGGACAGTCAATGAAAAACTGTTTTTT | CASSQRTVNEKLFF
NA | TRBJ1-1 | TRBD1 | TRBV28 | TGTGCCAGCAGAAGGACAGGGTCGAACACTGAAGCTTTCTTT | CASRRTGSNTEAFF
NA | TRBJ2-1 | TRBD2 | TRBV7-8 | TGTGCCAGCAGCTACCCGGGGGGGCCGGGGAATGAGCAGTTCTTC | CASSYPGGPGNEQFF
NA | TRBJ2-7 | TRBD1 | TRBV29-1 | TGCAGCGTGAATTGCAATAACATTCCGGGACAGGCGGAATACGAGCAGTACTTC | CSVNCNNIPGQAEYEQYF
NA | TRBJ2-2 | NA | TRBV11-1 | TGTGCCAGCAGCGATACAGGTTCCAACACCGGGGAGCTGTTTTTT | CASSDTGSNTGELFF
once | TRBJ1-1 | NA | TRBV6-1 | TGTGCCAGCAGTGAAAGGGGAGGAATTGGTGTAAACACTGAAGCTTTCTTT | CASSERGGIGVNTEAFF
NA | TRBJ1-2 | TRBD1 | TRBV10-3 | TGTGCCTTAGGGGGCAAAGGAGGCTACACCTTC | CALGGKGGYTF
NA | TRBJ1-2 | NA | TRBV6-5 | TGTGCCAGCAGTTACTCAAGAGCTAACTATGGCTACACCTTC | CASSYSRANYGYTF
few | TRBJ2-7 | NA | TRBV15 | TGTGCCACCAGCAGAGCCGGCAGCACGCGGGACGAGCAGTACTTC | CATSRAGSTRDEQYF
NA | TRBJ2-7 | NA | TRBV21-1 | TGTGCCAGCAGGGGGGACTCGAAAAAAACCTACGAGCAGTACTTC | CASRGDSKKTYEQYF
NA | TRBJ1-1 | NA | TRBV21-1 | TGTGCCAGCAGCCTTTTCCGTCTGAGGGAAGCTTTCTTT | CASSLFRLREAFF
NA | TRBJ1-2 | NA | TRBV27 | TGTGCCAGCAGTTTTACAGGGAACTATGGCTACACCTTC | CASSFTGNYGYTF
NA | TRBJ2-3 | NA | TRBV18 | TGTGCCAGCTCACCTGCTTGGGATCTTGATAGCGGTACGCAGTATTTT | CASSPAWDLDSGTQYF
NA | TRBJ1-4 | TRBD1 | TRBV28 | TGTGCCAGCAGTCGGGGCAGGGGGTTAACTAATGAAAAACTGTTTTTT | CASSRGRGLTNEKLFF
once | TRBJ2-3 | NA | TRBV5-1 | TGCGCCAGCACCCTCGGGTCCTGGGATACGCAGTATTTT | CASTLGSWDTQYF
NA | TRBJ1-1 | NA | TRBV18 | TGTGCCAGCTCAACAGGACCTACTGAAGCTTTCTTT | CASSTGPTEAFF
NA | TRBJ2-5 | NA | TRBV29-1 | TGCAGCGCCCCCCTCCAGGGACACCGACGGGAGACCCAGTACTTC | CSAPLQGHRRETQYF
NA | TRBJ2-7 | TRBD2 | TRBV19 | TGTGCCAGTAGAGATCACCGGGGGGGCTACGAGCAGTACTTC | CASRDHRGGYEQYF
NA | TRBJ2-3 | TRBD1 | TRBV13 | TGTGCCAGCAGCGATACAGGGGGCGATGCGACAGATACGCAGTATTTT | CASSDTGGDATDTQYF
NA | TRBJ2-7 | TRBD1 | TRBV7-2 | TGTGCCAGCACCCGGGACAGGAGGAACTACGAGCAGTACTTC | CASTRDRRNYEQYF
NA | TRBJ2-1 | TRBD2 | TRBV5-4 | TGTGCCAGCAGCTTGGAAGCGGGAGGGTACAATGAGCAGTTCTTC | CASSLEAGGYNEQFF
NA | TRBJ1-4 | NA | TRBV30 | TGTGCCTGGAGTCCCGGGATTGAAAAACTGTTTTTT | CAWSPGIEKLFF
NA | TRBJ2-7 | NA | TRBV12-3/TRBV12-4 | TGTGCCAGCAGTTTAGCCCAGGGCTCCGAGCAGTACTTC | CASSLAQGSEQYF
NA | TRBJ1-3 | NA | TRBV19 | TGTGCCAGTAGTATTCTGAACACCATATATTTT | CASSILNTIYF
NA | TRBJ2-7 | TRBD1 | TRBV9 | TGTGCCAGCAGCGTAGGTGGGACAGGGGGCGCGGGCGAGCAGTACTTC | CASSVGGTGGAGEQYF
NA | TRBJ2-1 | NA | TRBV24-1 | TGTGCCACCAGTGATTTGCAGAGGGGGGGATACAATGAGCAGTTCTTC | CATSDLQRGGYNEQFF
NA | TRBJ2-3 | NA | TRBV19 | TGTGCCAGTAGTATGGCTAGCCAGGGGGGAGATACGCAGTATTTT | CASSMASQGGDTQYF
NA | TRBJ1-2 | NA | TRBV12-3/TRBV12-4 | TGTGCCAGCAGTTTGGGGGGATCCTATGGCTACACCTTC | CASSLGGSYGYTF
NA | TRBJ1-5 | NA | TRBV5-5 | TGTGCCAGCAGCCGTAATAGCAATCAGCCCCAGCATTTT | CASSRNSNQPQHF